The T cell receptor (beta chain) under discussion was sequenced for a study of CD8+ T cells in alopecia areata. On the study more broadly: Among treated patients, oral tofacitinib was administered at 5 to 10 mg twice daily. Percentage of affected scalp area was the basis on which treated patients' severity was scored.

RNA extraction and reverse transcription yielded cDNA as sequencing template. Here immunoSEQ multiplex PCR was the method, and the copy in TCRdb shows in-frame clones only, minus some. The table records 120,000 or so clones, 60% to 65% of them present only once. As concerns this clone: The antigen is unknown.

Study results and caveats: Uncertain still, given a single nonresponder, is whether baseline CD8+ expansion links to response.

Treatment: oral pan-JAK inhibitor, 5-10 mg twice daily. Trimming shortened V by 3 bases and J by 3 bases, and 11 bases separated the two germline ends. This CDR3 has 13 amino acids. Germline V CDR1 and CDR2: GTSNPN, SVGIG (reference sequence). Sequences were derived from CD4+ T cells sorted from blood, sampled at week 4, from a patient treated with tofacitinib. The receptor was derived from a human donor with alopecia areata. V gene TRBV30 combines with J gene TRBJ1-1; no reliable D call. In DNA form, the CDR3 reads TGTGCCTGGAGCCCTTCGTCGGACACTGAAGCTTTCTTT. Its translation is CAWSPSSDTEAFF.